This T cell receptor beta chain was sequenced in a study of early T cells in non-severe SARS-CoV-2 infection. For the study at large: The chains were unpaired, and the sequenced material was bulk RNA from unsorted whole blood. Study observations and caveats: VDJdb-based annotation leaned toward anti-spike CD8 responses and missed private and CD4 specificities.

This CDR3 contains 16 residues. V trimming: 0 bases; J trimming: 5 bases; junction bases outside the gene matches: 6. The germline V gene has CDR1 MNHEY and CDR2 SVGAGI. Each cDNA molecule carried a unique molecular identifier. One entry per CDR3 protein results from TCRdb running MiXCR on the 5' RACE reads. Seen here are about 30,000 distinct CDR3 sequences, 3% to 5% observed once, and the top ten hold around 8.5%. The sample holds a few counts of this clonotype. Antigen unknown. The V and J genes are TRBV6-5 and TRBJ1-4; 7 bases line up with TRBD1. Sequencing was performed on whole blood. This sequence originates from an adult who was a healthcare worker with PCR-confirmed SARS-CoV-2 infection or an uninfected control (not recorded which). The CDR3 bases are TGTGCCAGCAGTTACTCGGCGGGACAGTGGAATGAAAAACTGTTTTTT. Protein product: CASSYSAGQWNEKLFF.